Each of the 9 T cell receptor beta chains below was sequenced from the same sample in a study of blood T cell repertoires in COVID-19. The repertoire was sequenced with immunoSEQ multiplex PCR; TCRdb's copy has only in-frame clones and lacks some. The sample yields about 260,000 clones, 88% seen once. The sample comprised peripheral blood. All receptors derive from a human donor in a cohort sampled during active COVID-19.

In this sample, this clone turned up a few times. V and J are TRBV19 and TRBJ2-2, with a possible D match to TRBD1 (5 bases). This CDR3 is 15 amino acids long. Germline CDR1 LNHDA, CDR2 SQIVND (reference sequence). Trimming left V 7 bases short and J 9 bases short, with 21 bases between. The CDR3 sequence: CASNPGGAAHRELFF. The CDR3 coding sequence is TGTGCCAGTAACCCTGGTGGGGCGGCCCACCGGGAGCTGTTTTTT.

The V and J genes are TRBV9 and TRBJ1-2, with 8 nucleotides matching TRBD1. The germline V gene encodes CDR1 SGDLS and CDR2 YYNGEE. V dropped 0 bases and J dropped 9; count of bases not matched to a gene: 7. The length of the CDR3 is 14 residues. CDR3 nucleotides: TGTGCCAGCAGCGTAGTGGACAGGGTGGCGAGCTACACCTTC. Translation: CASSVVDRVASYTF.

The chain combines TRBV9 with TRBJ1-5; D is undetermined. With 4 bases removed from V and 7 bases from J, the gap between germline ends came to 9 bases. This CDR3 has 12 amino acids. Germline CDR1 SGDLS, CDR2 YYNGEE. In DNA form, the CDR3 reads TGTGCCAGCAGCTCCAGCGGGCAGCCCCAGCATTTT. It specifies CASSSSGQPQHF.

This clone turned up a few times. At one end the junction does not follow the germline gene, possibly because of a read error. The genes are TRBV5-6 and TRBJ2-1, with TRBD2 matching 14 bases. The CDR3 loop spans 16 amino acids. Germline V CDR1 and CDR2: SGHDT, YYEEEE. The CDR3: CASSLGAGTSGRHQVF. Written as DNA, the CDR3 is TGTGCCAGCAGCTTGGGGGCCGGGACTAGCGGGAGACATCAGGTCTTC.

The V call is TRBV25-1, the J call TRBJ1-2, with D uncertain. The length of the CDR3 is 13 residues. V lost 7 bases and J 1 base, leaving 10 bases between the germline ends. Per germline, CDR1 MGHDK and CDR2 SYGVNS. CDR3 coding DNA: TGTGCCAGCATTGCCAAGCTTAACTATGGCTACACCTTC. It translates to CASIAKLNYGYTF.

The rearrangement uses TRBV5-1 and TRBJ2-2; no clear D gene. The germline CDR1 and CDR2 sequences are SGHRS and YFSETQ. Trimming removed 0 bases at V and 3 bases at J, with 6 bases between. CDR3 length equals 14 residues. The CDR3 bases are TGCGCCAGCAGCTTGGCCGGAGACACCGGGGAGCTGTTTTTT. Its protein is CASSLAGDTGELFF.

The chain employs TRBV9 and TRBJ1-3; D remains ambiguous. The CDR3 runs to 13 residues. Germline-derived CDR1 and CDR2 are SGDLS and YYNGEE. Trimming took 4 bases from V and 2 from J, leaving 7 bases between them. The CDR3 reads CASSPDPGNTIYF. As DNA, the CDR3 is TGTGCCAGCAGCCCAGATCCTGGAAACACCATATATTTT.

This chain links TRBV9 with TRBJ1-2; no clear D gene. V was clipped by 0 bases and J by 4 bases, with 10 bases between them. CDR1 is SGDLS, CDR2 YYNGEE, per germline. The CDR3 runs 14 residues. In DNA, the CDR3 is TGTGCCAGCAGCGTAGGTCGGTCCTCCTATGGCTACACCTTC. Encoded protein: CASSVGRSSYGYTF.

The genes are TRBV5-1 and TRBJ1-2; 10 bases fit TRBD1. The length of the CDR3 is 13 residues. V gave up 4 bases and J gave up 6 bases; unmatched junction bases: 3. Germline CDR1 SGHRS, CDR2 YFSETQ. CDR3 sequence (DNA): TGCGCCAGCAGCGAGGGGACAGGGGATGGCTACACCTTC. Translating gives CASSEGTGDGYTF. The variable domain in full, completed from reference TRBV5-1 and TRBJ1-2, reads KAGVTQTPRYLIKTRGQQVTLSCSPISGHRSVSWYQQTPGQGLQFLFEYFSETQRNKGNFPGRFSGRQFSNSRSEMNVSTLELGDSALYLCASSEGTGDGYTFGSGTRLTVV.